These T cell receptor beta chains were read from a single sample in a study of blood T cell repertoires in COVID-19. Clones were sequenced by immunoSEQ multiplex PCR, and TCRdb holds only the in-frame ones, with some missing. The sample lists about 260,000 clones, about 85% seen once, with roughly 2.2% in the top ten. Sequencing was carried out using peripheral blood. The receptors come from a woman aged 45-65 years who had recovered from COVID-19. Both conserved end residues are part of each CDR3. A D gene is named only where the DNA matches it firmly. Rows give clone size only sometimes, using once, few, many, or a class for an expanded clone.

V,J,D,size,DNA,CDR3
TRBV2,TRBJ1-4,NA,NA,TGTGCCAGCAGTATCAGTAGCAGGGGCTGGGAAAAACTGTTTTTT,CASSISSRGWEKLFF
TRBV29-1,TRBJ1-2,NA,once,TGCAGCGTTGATACGGTTAACTATGGCTACACCTTC,CSVDTVNYGYTF
TRBV7-3,TRBJ1-2,NA,once,TGTGCCAGCAGCTTATTACCCCGGACAGATTTCTATGGCTACACCTTC,CASSLLPRTDFYGYTF
TRBV7-9,TRBJ2-7,NA,NA,TGTGCCAGCAGCGTCCAGGACGAGCAGTACTTC,CASSVQDEQYF
TRBV15,TRBJ1-5,TRBD1,NA,TGTGCCACCAGCAGAGAGCAAGGGACAGGGGTTTATAGCAATCAGCCCCAGCATTTT,CATSREQGTGVYSNQPQHF
TRBV4-2,TRBJ1-1,NA,NA,TGTGCCAGCAGCCAAGATCACATCACTGAAGCTTTCTTT,CASSQDHITEAFF
TRBV11-3,TRBJ2-7,TRBD2,NA,TGTGCCAGCAGCTCCGTAGCGGGAGGTGAGCAGTACTTC,CASSSVAGGEQYF
TRBV27,TRBJ1-1,NA,NA,TGTGCCAGCAGTTTCCCCGGCGGAAACGCTGAAGCTTTCTTT,CASSFPGGNAEAFF
TRBV30,TRBJ1-1,NA,NA,TGTGCCTGGAGTCTAATCCCCGTGAGCACTGAAGCTTTCTTT,CAWSLIPVSTEAFF
TRBV4-3,TRBJ2-5,TRBD2,NA,TGCGCCAGCAGCCAAGTCCCTCCGGGACTAGCGGGGGCCCACCAAGAGACCCAGTACTTC,CASSQVPPGLAGAHQETQYF
TRBV27,TRBJ1-3,TRBD1,NA,TGTGCCAGCAGTCCCCTGGGGACAGGGTTCTCTGGAAACACCATATATTTT,CASSPLGTGFSGNTIYF
TRBV20-1,TRBJ1-3,NA,few,TGCAGTGCTAGTATCCCGGTCTCTGGAAACACCATATATTTT,CSASIPVSGNTIYF
TRBV29-1,TRBJ1-4,TRBD1,NA,TGCAGCGTTGCTCCCGCGACAGGGGGAGAAAAACTGTTTTTT,CSVAPATGGEKLFF
TRBV6-2/TRBV6-3,TRBJ2-5,NA,NA,TGTGCCAGCAGTTACTCTAAGGGGAACCCCCGGGAGACCCAGTACTTC,CASSYSKGNPRETQYF
TRBV27,TRBJ1-6,NA,NA,TGTGCCAGCAGCATTACAGGTGTTCTTAATTCACCCCTCCACTTT,CASSITGVLNSPLHF
TRBV2,TRBJ2-3,TRBD2,NA,TGTGCCAGCAGTGAAGACGTAGCGGGGGGCACAGATACGCAGTATTTT,CASSEDVAGGTDTQYF
TRBV27,TRBJ1-2,TRBD1,NA,TGTGCCAGCAGTCTAAATAACAGGGGTAGAGGCTACACCTTC,CASSLNNRGRGYTF
TRBV5-8,TRBJ1-2,NA,NA,TGTGCCAGCAGCCCGTTAGTGGGGGCGGCCGGCTACACCTTC,CASSPLVGAAGYTF
TRBV30,TRBJ1-6,NA,NA,TGTGCCTGGAGTTTCGGCAGGGTGGGATCCAGCTCCTATAATTCACCCCTCCACTTT,CAWSFGRVGSSSYNSPLHF
TRBV27,TRBJ2-2,NA,NA,TGTGCCAGCAGTTTCCAGGACACCGGGGAGCTGTTTTTT,CASSFQDTGELFF